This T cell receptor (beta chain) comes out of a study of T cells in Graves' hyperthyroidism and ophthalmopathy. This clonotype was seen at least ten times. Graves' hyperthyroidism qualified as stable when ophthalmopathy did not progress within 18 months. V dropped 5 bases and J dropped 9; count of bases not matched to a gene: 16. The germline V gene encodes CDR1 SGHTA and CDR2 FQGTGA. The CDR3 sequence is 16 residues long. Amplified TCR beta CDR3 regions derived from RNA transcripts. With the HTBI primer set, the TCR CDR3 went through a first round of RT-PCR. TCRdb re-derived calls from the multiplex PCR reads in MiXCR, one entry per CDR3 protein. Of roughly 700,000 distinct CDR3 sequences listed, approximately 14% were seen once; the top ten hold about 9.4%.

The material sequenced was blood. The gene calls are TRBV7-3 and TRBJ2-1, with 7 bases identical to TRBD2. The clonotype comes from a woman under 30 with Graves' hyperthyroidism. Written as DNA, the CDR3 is TGTGCCAGCAGCCCCACGCTTAGCGGGTTTATGGGTGAGCAGTTCTTC. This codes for CASSPTLSGFMGEQFF.